This entry concerns a single T cell receptor (beta chain). This sample is drawn from a study of shared clonotypes between healthy human individuals. The study ran the assay at deep level. Sequencing used immunoSEQ multiplex PCR; TCRdb keeps in-frame clones, though not all of them. Altogether 640,000 or so clones are present, about 78% being singletons, with the ten largest covering under 2%. CD45RA+ naive and CD45RA-negative memory subsets were separated from CD4+ cells. The CDR3 has 13 residues. Germline trimming cut 10 bases from V and 6 bases from J; bases unmatched to any gene: 11. Looked up from germline, CDR1 is LNHDA and CDR2 is SQIVND (reference sequence).

What was sequenced was memory CD4+ T cells sorted from blood. Stated subset: CD45RA-negative fraction. V and J are TRBV19 and TRBJ1-2; the match to TRBD1 covers 7 bases. This TCR was sampled from a woman between 25 and 40 years old in good health. For the CDR3, the DNA is TGTGCCACCAGGAAGGGGGCTTCGGATGGCTACACCTTC. It specifies CATRKGASDGYTF.